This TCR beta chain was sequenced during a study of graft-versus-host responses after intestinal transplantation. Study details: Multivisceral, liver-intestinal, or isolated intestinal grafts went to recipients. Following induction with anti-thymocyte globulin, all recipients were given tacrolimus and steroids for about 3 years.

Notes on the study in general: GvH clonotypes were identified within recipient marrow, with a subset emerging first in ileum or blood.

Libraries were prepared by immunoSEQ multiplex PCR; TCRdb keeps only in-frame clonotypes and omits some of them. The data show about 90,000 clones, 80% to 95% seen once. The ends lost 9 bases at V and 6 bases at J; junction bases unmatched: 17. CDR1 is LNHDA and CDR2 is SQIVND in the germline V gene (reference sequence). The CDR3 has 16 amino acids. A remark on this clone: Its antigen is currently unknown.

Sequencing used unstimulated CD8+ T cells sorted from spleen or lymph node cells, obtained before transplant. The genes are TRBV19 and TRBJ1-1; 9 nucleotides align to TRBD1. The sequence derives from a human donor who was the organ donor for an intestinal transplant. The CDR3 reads CASKRETTGGRSEAFF. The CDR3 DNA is TGTGCCAGCAAACGAGAGACGACAGGGGGTCGGTCTGAAGCTTTCTTT.